This is a list of T cell receptor beta chains from one sample in a study of shared clonotypes between healthy human individuals. Produced via immunoSEQ multiplex PCR; TCRdb's table is partial and in-frame only. The data contain some 1,900,000 clones, less than 95% of them singletons. Sequenced sample: naive CD8+ T cells sorted from blood. These receptors were obtained from a man younger than 35 in good health. Both conserved end residues are part of each CDR3. A D gene is named only where the DNA matches it firmly. Clone sizes are given selectively: once, few, many, or a class where the clone is expanded.

clone size: -
D gene: TRBD1
J gene: TRBJ2-7
V gene: TRBV19
CDR3 DNA: TGTGCCAGTAGACGGGACAGGAGCTCCTACGAGCAGTACTTC
CDR3 protein: CASRRDRSSYEQYF

clone size: -
D gene: -
J gene: TRBJ2-1
V gene: TRBV15
CDR3 DNA: TGTGCCACCAGCAGAGATTCCGGACCTAAGACTTATGACCTTTACAATGAGCAGTTCTTC
CDR3 protein: CATSRDSGPKTYDLYNEQFF

clone size: -
D gene: -
J gene: TRBJ2-2
V gene: TRBV18
CDR3 DNA: TGTGCCAGCTCACCGGTCGACACCGGGGAGCTGTTTTTT
CDR3 protein: CASSPVDTGELFF

clone size: -
D gene: TRBD1
J gene: TRBJ1-5
V gene: TRBV6-6
CDR3 DNA: TGTGCCAGCAGTTCGGACAGGGGAGGAGACCAGCCCCAGCATTTT
CDR3 protein: CASSSDRGGDQPQHF

clone size: -
D gene: TRBD2
J gene: TRBJ2-3
V gene: TRBV7-9
CDR3 DNA: TGTGCCAGCAGCTCCGCTGCGGGGGAGTTGACAGATACGCAGTATTTT
CDR3 protein: CASSSAAGELTDTQYF

clone size: -
D gene: -
J gene: TRBJ2-7
V gene: TRBV4-1
CDR3 DNA: TGCGCCAGCAGCCAAGGTGCAGGGAAGACCTACGAGCAGTACTTC
CDR3 protein: CASSQGAGKTYEQYF

clone size: -
D gene: -
J gene: TRBJ2-3
V gene: TRBV6-6
CDR3 DNA: TGTGCCAGCAGTTACAGTCAAGATACGCAGTATTTT
CDR3 protein: CASSYSQDTQYF

clone size: once
D gene: TRBD1
J gene: TRBJ1-3
V gene: TRBV7-9
CDR3 DNA: TGTGCCAGCAGCTTAGCAGAACAGGGGGCATCTGGAAACACCATATATTTT
CDR3 protein: CASSLAEQGASGNTIYF

clone size: -
D gene: -
J gene: TRBJ1-6
V gene: TRBV2
CDR3 DNA: TGTGCCAGCAGTGAACTGGGGGGAATTGGTTCACCCCTCCACTTT
CDR3 protein: CASSELGGIGSPLHF

clone size: -
D gene: -
J gene: TRBJ2-7
V gene: TRBV5-1
CDR3 DNA: TGCGCCAGCAGCTTGGAGGCCCGCTACGAGCAGTACTTC
CDR3 protein: CASSLEARYEQYF

clone size: -
D gene: -
J gene: TRBJ1-2
V gene: TRBV6-5
CDR3 DNA: TGTGCCAGCAGTTACGAGGGGGGCAATGGCTACACCTTC
CDR3 protein: CASSYEGGNGYTF

clone size: -
D gene: -
J gene: TRBJ1-4
V gene: TRBV4-1
CDR3 DNA: TGCGCCAGCAGCCACGCTGAGTACTCTGCAACTAATGAAAAACTGTTTTTT
CDR3 protein: CASSHAEYSATNEKLFF

clone size: -
D gene: TRBD2
J gene: TRBJ2-3
V gene: TRBV7-3
CDR3 DNA: TGTGCCAGCAGCCGATACCCAGCGGGGGGGAGCACAGATACGCAGTATTTT
CDR3 protein: CASSRYPAGGSTDTQYF

clone size: -
D gene: -
J gene: TRBJ2-7
V gene: TRBV7-7
CDR3 DNA: TGTGCTAGCAGCTTGAACAACGCCTACGAGCAGTACTTC
CDR3 protein: CASSLNNAYEQYF

clone size: once
D gene: -
J gene: TRBJ2-7
V gene: TRBV7-9
CDR3 DNA: TGTGCCAGCAGCTTCGGACAGGAGCAGTACTTC
CDR3 protein: CASSFGQEQYF

clone size: -
D gene: -
J gene: TRBJ1-4
V gene: TRBV15
CDR3 DNA: TGTGCCACCAGCCTACAGCAGGGGCTAGCTAATGAAAAACTGTTTTTT
CDR3 protein: CATSLQQGLANEKLFF

clone size: -
D gene: -
J gene: TRBJ2-4
V gene: TRBV5-6
CDR3 DNA: TGTGCCAGCAGCTTCTTGAGGGGTTTAAACATTCAGTACTTC
CDR3 protein: CASSFLRGLNIQYF

clone size: -
D gene: TRBD1
J gene: TRBJ1-2
V gene: TRBV4-1
CDR3 DNA: TGCGCCAGCAGCCAAGACGGGACAGCGGAAGGCTATGGCTACACCTTC
CDR3 protein: CASSQDGTAEGYGYTF

clone size: once
D gene: -
J gene: TRBJ1-6
V gene: TRBV21-1
CDR3 DNA: TGTGCCAGCAGCAAACGGGACAGGGGGGAACTTTCACCCCTCCACTTT
CDR3 protein: CASSKRDRGELSPLHF

clone size: -
D gene: -
J gene: TRBJ1-3
V gene: TRBV5-6
CDR3 DNA: TGTGCCAGCAGCTGGGGTCAAAATGCTGGAAACACCATATATTTT
CDR3 protein: CASSWGQNAGNTIYF

clone size: -
D gene: TRBD1
J gene: TRBJ1-5
V gene: TRBV27
CDR3 DNA: TGTGCCAGCAGCCCTAGACAGGGAGGGATCAATCAGCCCCAGCATTTT
CDR3 protein: CASSPRQGGINQPQHF

clone size: -
D gene: -
J gene: TRBJ2-1
V gene: TRBV5-1
CDR3 DNA: TGCGCCAGCAGCTTGGAACCAACCTCCTACAATGAGCAGTTCTTC
CDR3 protein: CASSLEPTSYNEQFF

clone size: -
D gene: -
J gene: TRBJ2-3
V gene: TRBV13
CDR3 DNA: TGTGCCAGCAGTGGGAGCTCGGGCACAGATACGCAGTATTTT
CDR3 protein: CASSGSSGTDTQYF

clone size: -
D gene: -
J gene: TRBJ1-1
V gene: TRBV27
CDR3 DNA: TGTGCCAGCAGTTTATCGCCGGGTGGCGCTGAAGCTTTCTTT
CDR3 protein: CASSLSPGGAEAFF

clone size: -
D gene: -
J gene: TRBJ2-6
V gene: TRBV9
CDR3 DNA: TGTGCCAGCAGCGTCCTGCGGTCTGGGGCCAACGTCCTGACTTTC
CDR3 protein: CASSVLRSGANVLTF

clone size: -
D gene: TRBD1
J gene: TRBJ2-7
V gene: TRBV13
CDR3 DNA: TGTGCCAGCAGCTTAGAACAGGGGGCGATGGGGCAAGGTGGCGAGCAGTACTTC
CDR3 protein: CASSLEQGAMGQGGEQYF

clone size: -
D gene: -
J gene: TRBJ1-2
V gene: TRBV25-1
CDR3 DNA: TGTGCCAGCAGTGACGTCACCCAGGGATATGGCTACACCTTC
CDR3 protein: CASSDVTQGYGYTF

clone size: -
D gene: TRBD1
J gene: TRBJ2-7
V gene: TRBV4-3
CDR3 DNA: TGCGCCAGCAGCCAAGATGGGGACAGTGAATCCTACGAGCAGTACTTC
CDR3 protein: CASSQDGDSESYEQYF

clone size: -
D gene: TRBD2
J gene: TRBJ2-3
V gene: TRBV5-1
CDR3 DNA: TGCGCCAGCAGCCCTCCGGGGCTAGCGGGATTTAGCACAGATACGCAGTATTTT
CDR3 protein: CASSPPGLAGFSTDTQYF

clone size: -
D gene: -
J gene: TRBJ2-3
V gene: TRBV7-8
CDR3 DNA: TGTGCCAGCAGCTTAGAGGGGGGGGACACAGATACGCAGTATTTT
CDR3 protein: CASSLEGGDTDTQYF

clone size: -
D gene: -
J gene: TRBJ2-1
V gene: TRBV6-5
CDR3 DNA: TGTGCCAGCAGTTATTCCGGAGGCGGCGAGCAGTTCTTC
CDR3 protein: CASSYSGGGEQFF

clone size: -
D gene: -
J gene: TRBJ2-3
V gene: TRBV12-5
CDR3 DNA: TGTGCTAGTGGCTCACAGTGGGGGGCAACAGATACGCAGTATTTT
CDR3 protein: CASGSQWGATDTQYF